This T cell receptor (beta chain) was sequenced in a study of cytomegalovirus exposure and HLA in healthy donors. PCR was performed using 60 Vbeta and 13 Jbeta primers. Only in-frame clones appear in the TCRdb table, and some are missing; sequencing was by immunoSEQ multiplex PCR. The table lists just under 90,000 clones. Germline CDR1 is SGHNT and CDR2 is YYREEE (reference sequence). V was trimmed by 0 bases and J by 5 bases, leaving 11 bases between them. The CDR3 is 14 residues long. The chain joins TRBV5-4 to TRBJ1-2; D uncertain. The sequencing sample was made of PBMCs. The TCR sequence derives from a girl aged 5-17 years in good health and CMV-seropositive. The CDR3 here is CASSLAAWTYGYTF. CDR3 nucleotide sequence: TGTGCCAGCAGCTTGGCAGCTTGGACTTATGGCTACACCTTC. Full variable domain (missing parts from reference TRBV5-4 and TRBJ1-2): ETGVTQSPTHLIKTRGQQVTLRCSSQSGHNTVSWYQQALGQGPQFIFQYYREEENGRGNFPPRFSGLQFPNYSSELNVNALELDDSALYLCASSLAAWTYGYTFGSGTRLTVV.